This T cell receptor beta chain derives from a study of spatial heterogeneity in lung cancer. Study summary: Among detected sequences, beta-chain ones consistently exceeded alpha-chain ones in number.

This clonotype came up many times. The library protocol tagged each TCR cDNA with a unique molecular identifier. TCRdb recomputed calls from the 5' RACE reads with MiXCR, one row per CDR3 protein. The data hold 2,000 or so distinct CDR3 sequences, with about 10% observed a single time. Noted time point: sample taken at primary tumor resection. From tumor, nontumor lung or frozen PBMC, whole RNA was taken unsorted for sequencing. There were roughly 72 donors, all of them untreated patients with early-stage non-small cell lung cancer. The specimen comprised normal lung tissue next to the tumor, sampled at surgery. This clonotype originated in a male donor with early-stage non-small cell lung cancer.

The CDR3 here is CASSLQGTNTGELFF. CDR3 DNA sequence: TGCGCCAGCAGCTTGCAGGGGACGAACACCGGGGAGCTGTTTTTT. This chain connects TRBV5-1 to TRBJ2-2, with a tentative D call TRBD1 (6 bases). Germline CDR1 reads SGHRS; CDR2 reads YFSETQ. The length of the CDR3 is 15 residues. V was cut by 1 base and J by 0 bases, with 7 bases left in between.